This is a list of T cell receptor beta chains from one sample in a study of T cells in Graves' hyperthyroidism and ophthalmopathy. From the multiplex PCR reads, TCRdb called clonotypes with MiXCR, one entry per CDR3 protein. Among roughly 380,000 distinct CDR3 sequences, around 13% were seen once, and the ten largest hold 9.5% to 12%. Specimen: blood. The receptor set was obtained from a woman in her sixties with Graves' hyperthyroidism. Both conserved end residues are part of each CDR3. D genes are given only for firm matches. The size of a clone is reported for some rows only, either as once, few or many, or as a class for expanded clones.

D gene	J gene	clone size	V gene	CDR3 protein	CDR3 DNA
NA	TRBJ2-1	many	TRBV6-1	CASSEFAGLTSYNEQFF	TGTGCCAGCAGTGAATTTGCTGGACTAACTTCCTACAATGAGCAGTTCTTC
NA	TRBJ1-5	NA	TRBV19	CASSIAARRRNQPQHF	TGTGCCAGTAGTATAGCGGCACGGAGGAGGAATCAGCCCCAGCATTTT
NA	TRBJ2-1	many	TRBV12-3/TRBV12-4	CASSLRASLLGSEQFF	TGTGCCAGCAGTTTAAGGGCCTCCCTCCTGGGGAGTGAGCAGTTCTTC
TRBD2	TRBJ2-1	many	TRBV18	CASSPPKRTSGSNEQFF	TGTGCCAGCTCACCACCTAAGCGGACTAGCGGGAGCAATGAGCAGTTCTTC
TRBD1	TRBJ2-4	many	TRBV6-1	CASSERGLTGAVIQYF	TGTGCCAGCAGTGAAAGGGGGTTGACAGGGGCGGTCATTCAGTACTTC
TRBD2	TRBJ2-5	few	TRBV27	CASSQSGLAGSETQYF	TGTGCCAGCAGTCAATCAGGACTAGCGGGATCTGAGACCCAGTACTTC
TRBD2	TRBJ2-1	many	TRBV20-1	CSARDWSGSPRGNEQFF	TGCAGTGCTAGAGATTGGAGCGGGAGCCCTCGTGGGAATGAGCAGTTCTTC
TRBD2	TRBJ2-1	few	TRBV19	CASSTFAGTINEQFF	TGTGCCAGTAGTACCTTTGCCGGGACTATCAATGAGCAGTTCTTC
TRBD2	TRBJ2-5	many	TRBV20-1	CSARDMGREAHQETQYF	TGCAGTGCTAGAGATATGGGCCGGGAGGCCCACCAAGAGACCCAGTATTTC
NA	TRBJ1-1	many	TRBV20-1	CSARTGWTEAFF	TGCAGTGCTAGGACAGGATGGACTGAAGCTTTCTTT
NA	TRBJ2-3	NA	TRBV10-3	CAIRMTGGTDTQYF	TGTGCCATCAGGATGACAGGAGGGACAGATACGCAGTATTTT
NA	TRBJ2-7	many	TRBV7-9	CASSPRDSSSYEQYF	TGTGCCAGCAGCCCCCGGGACTCGAGCTCCTACGAGCAGTACTTC
TRBD2	TRBJ2-2	many	TRBV12-3/TRBV12-4	CASSSGGTGELFF	TGTGCCAGCAGTAGCGGGGGCACCGGGGAGCTGTTTTTT
NA	TRBJ2-1	once	TRBV24-1	CATSDQTREQFF	TGTGCCACCAGTGACCAAACTAGGGAGCAGTTCTTC
TRBD2	TRBJ2-7	NA	TRBV18	CASSPTRREGYEQYF	TGTGCCAGCTCACCGACGAGGCGGGAGGGCTACGAGCAGTACTTC